These 8 T cell receptor beta chains were sequenced from one sample in a study of Graves' ophthalmopathy and Graves' hyperthyroidism. As the template, RNA transcripts were used to amplify TCR beta CDR3 regions. First-round RT-PCR relied on HTBI primers, and a second-round multiplex PCR came next. TCRdb fed the multiplex PCR reads into MiXCR, producing one record per CDR3 protein. The sample carries over a million distinct CDR3 sequences, about 35% recorded once. The sequenced material came from peripheral blood or thyroid tissue (not recorded which). Source of these receptors: an adult man with Graves' hyperthyroidism.

This clonotype was detected a few times. The chain joins TRBV6-5 to TRBJ1-2, with D perhaps matching TRBD1 (6 bases). Germline loops: CDR1 MNHEY, CDR2 SVGAGI. This CDR3 is built from 15 residues. Trimming took off 10 bases at V and 4 bases at J, with 22 bases between the two ends. CDR3 loop: CATKDETGFGYGYTF. The CDR3 region has the DNA TGTGCCACCAAAGACGAAACAGGGTTTGGCTATGGCTACACCTTC.

This clonotype was seen only a few times. The CDR3 coding sequence is TGTGCCAGCAGCTTTAGCCCCCAAAGACCGGGACAGAATTCACCCCTCCACTTT. Translated, it gives CASSFSPQRPGQNSPLHF. The J gene is TRBJ1-6, the V gene TRBV7-2; TRBD1 aligns across 7 bases. V gave up 3 bases and J gave up 7 bases; unmatched junction bases: 15. Germline V lookup: CDR1 SGHTA, CDR2 FQGNSA. The CDR3 spans 18 residues.

The chain is built from TRBV7-2 and TRBJ2-5, with 11 nucleotides matching TRBD1. Germline V gene lookup returns CDR1 SGHTA and CDR2 FQGNSA. V was clipped by 4 bases and J by 4 bases; unmatched bases: 20. There are 20 residues in the CDR3. CDR3 sequence: CASSSLLSGTGGLGGETQYF. The CDR3 DNA sequence: TGTGCCAGCAGCTCGCTCCTCTCCGGGACAGGGGGGCTTGGAGGAGAGACCCAGTACTTC.

In this sample, this clonotype turned up a few times. This sequence joins TRBV7-3 and TRBJ1-2; TRBD1 matches 11 bases. The germline gives CDR1 SGHTA, CDR2 FQGTGA. Trimming removed 5 bases from V and 5 bases from J; junction bases left unmatched: 7. This CDR3 region has 15 residues. CDR3 sequence: CASSAGQGAVYGYTF. The CDR3 DNA reads TGTGCCAGCAGCGCCGGACAGGGGGCAGTATATGGCTACACCTTC.

This clonotype has ten or more counts. The V call is TRBV10-3, the J call TRBJ1-1, with a possible D match to TRBD1 (5 bases). Germline CDR1 ENHRY, CDR2 SYGVKD. This CDR3 is 14 amino acids long. V shed 2 bases and J shed 5 bases, with 12 bases lying between them. The DNA of the CDR3 is TGTGCCATCAGTGAGGTCCCCTCAGGGACTGAAGCTTTCTTT. It is translated as CAISEVPSGTEAFF.

The V gene is TRBV12-3 or TRBV12-4, the J gene TRBJ1-2; D is ambiguous. V lost 6 bases and J 4 bases, leaving 15 bases between the germline ends. The CDR3 totals 14 residues. The CDR3 nucleotides read TGTGCCAGCAGGGGCGAAGAGGCAGGCTATGGCTACACCTTC. It codes for CASRGEEAGYGYTF.

This clonotype was observed at least ten times. The rearrangement uses TRBV15 and TRBJ1-2, with a weak D call TRBD1 (5 bases). Germline-derived CDR1 and CDR2 are LNHNV and YYDKDF (reference sequence). The CDR3 spans 16 residues. Trimming cost V 5 bases and J 0 bases, with 16 bases left between them. The CDR3 is CATSSGGAASNYGYTF. DNA of the CDR3: TGTGCCACCAGCTCCGGTGGGGCAGCCTCTAACTATGGCTACACCTTC.

This chain joins TRBV19 and TRBJ2-7; either TRBD1 or TRBD2 may supply D (5 bases each). Germline CDR1 LNHDA, CDR2 SQIVND (reference sequence). Trimming cost V 3 bases and J 3 bases, with 15 bases left between them. This CDR3 contains 15 residues. CDR3 region: CASSIMGEGGYEQYF. CDR3 DNA sequence: TGTGCCAGTAGTATCATGGGGGAAGGTGGCTACGAGCAGTACTTC. Full variable domain (outside the CDR3, taken from reference TRBV19 and TRBJ2-7): DGGITQSPKYLFRKEGQNVTLSCEQNLNHDAMYWYRQDPGQGLRLIYYSQIVNDFQKGDIAEGYSVSREKKESFPLTVTSAQKNPTAFYLCASSIMGEGGYEQYFGPGTRLTVT.